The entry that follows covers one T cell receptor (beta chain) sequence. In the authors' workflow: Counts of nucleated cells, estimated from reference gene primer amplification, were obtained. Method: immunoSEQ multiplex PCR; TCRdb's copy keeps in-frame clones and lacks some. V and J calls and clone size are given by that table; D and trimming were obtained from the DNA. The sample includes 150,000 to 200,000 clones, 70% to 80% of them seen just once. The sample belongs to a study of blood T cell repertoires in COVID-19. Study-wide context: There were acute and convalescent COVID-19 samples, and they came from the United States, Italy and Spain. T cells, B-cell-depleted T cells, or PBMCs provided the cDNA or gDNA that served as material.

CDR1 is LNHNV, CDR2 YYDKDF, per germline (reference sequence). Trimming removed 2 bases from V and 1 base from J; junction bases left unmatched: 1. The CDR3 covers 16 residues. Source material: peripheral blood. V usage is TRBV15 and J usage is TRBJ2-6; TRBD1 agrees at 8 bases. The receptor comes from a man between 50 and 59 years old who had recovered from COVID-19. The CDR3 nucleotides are TGTGCCACCAGCAGAACAGGGGGTTCTGGGGCCAACGTCCTGACTTTC. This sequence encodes CATSRTGGSGANVLTF. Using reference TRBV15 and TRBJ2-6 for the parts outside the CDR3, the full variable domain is DAMVIQNPRYQVTQFGKPVTLSCSQTLNHNVMYWYQQKSSQAPKLLFHYYDKDFNNEADTPDNFQSRRPNTSFCFLDIRSPGLGDTAMYLCATSRTGGSGANVLTFGAGSRLTVL.